This TCR beta chain was recorded in a study of identical twins (dated by TCRdb to between 2015 and 2016). Regarding the complete study: To test whether fetal clonotypes persist, the study used deep sequencing on TCR alpha and beta repertoires from monozygotic twins, unrelated adults of various ages, and cord blood. To rule out contamination, the twin experiments were replicated at different times with different library preparation protocols.

Spanning cysteine to phenylalanine, the CDR3 consists of 15 amino acids. Only the CDR3 portion is preserved as DNA: 45 bases, with reading frame beginning at the first base. Via the germline V gene (reference sequence), CDR1 is LGHDT and CDR2 YNNKEL. Libraries were made using 5' RACE. The instrument given in TCRdb is Illumina HiSeq 2000. A universal primer binding site was added through template switching, and the final cDNA carried a unique molecular identifier so that TCR cDNA molecules could be counted accurately. Specific primers in the conserved constant-segment region were used to synthesize first-strand cDNA for the TCR alpha and beta chains. To control for contamination, each cDNA library was double barcoded with a SMART-Mk sample barcode plus Illumina barcodes. TruSeq adapter sequences and Illumina sample barcodes were added in two successive PCR steps. The TCR alpha and beta cDNA libraries were sequenced on the Illumina HiSeq platform using custom primers. The study's own analysis went as follows. MiGEC was used to process raw reads and extract unique molecular identifiers, and MiXCR was used to find CDR3 positions. Recombination models were inferred per individual with the repgenHMM and IGoR tools using an EM algorithm. The tcR package in R was used for shared clonotype analysis, with sharing normalized by the product of cloneset sizes. To study raw recombination without the effects of thymic and clonal selection, out-of-frame nonproductive sequences were analyzed. TCRdb reworked the public reads: Q25 trimming with fastp, MiXCR clone assembly, productive beta chains retained. One record per CDR3 amino acid sequence lists the most common genes and DNA. In this record, the V and J calls reflect TCRdb's handling and not the investigators' own analysis. Recorded for this sample are 700,000 to 950,000 distinct CDR3 sequences; 9% to 15% of them occurred a single time. The ten largest account for around 1.5% of the sample.

Every donor was a healthy Caucasian. Three pairs of female monozygotic twins, all aged roughly 18 to 29 years, made up the twin cohort. Peripheral blood mononuclear cells were the source from which RNA for the TCR libraries was isolated. Comments on this clonotype: Its antigen is unknown. One end of the junction varies from germline; a read error may be responsible.

The investigation overall reported the following: Abundant cord blood beta clonotypes carried fewer insertions; young adult naive repertoires showed a weaker similar trend, while memory repertoires showed none. The excess sharing between twins in beta out-of-frame sequences was weaker because fewer shared sequences reduced the signal-to-noise ratio. Because the same donors could not be followed over many years, the conclusions relied on cross-sectional statistical analysis. Compared with coincidental sharing between unrelated individuals, an excess of low generation-probability sequences was observed among out-of-frame TCR alpha sequences shared between twins. Recombination models systematically underestimated out-of-frame TCR alpha sharing in monozygotic twins but agreed with sharing between unrelated individuals. Zero-insertion analyses could be partly confounded by invariant T cells such as MAIT and iNKT, although diverse VJ usage argued against such confounding for most clonotypes.

The sample was also linked to a second study, of yellow fever vaccine responses in identical twins. The second investigation adds: According to the authors, in identical twins the way T cells responded to vaccination appeared partly convergent and partly personalized. Focusing on identical twins, the study followed the T cell clones that responded to the vaccine, and did so with precision.

This clonotype was sampled from a woman between 18 and 29 years old in good health. Recombination connected TRBV3-1 to TRBJ2-5, and perhaps TRBD2 as D gene, on 6 matching bases. The specimen was PBMCs. The DNA sequence is given as TGTGCCAGCTGCCAAGATGGGGACTACCAAGAGACCCAGTACTTC. Its protein reads: CASCQDGDYQETQYF.